The rows below give T cell receptor beta chains drawn from one sample of a study of radiation and T cells in renal cell carcinoma. Repertoires were generated with immunoSEQ multiplex PCR, while TCRdb's copy carries only in-frame clones and drops some. The repertoire holds some 150,000 clones, with approximately 91% as singletons. Sequencing was performed on blood, taken from a patient whose treatment included radiotherapy and nephrectomy. The receptors originated from a woman in her fifties or sixties with renal cell carcinoma. Each CDR3 is given with its conserved first and last residue. The D gene is left open where the match is weak. Clone size, where shown, is once, few, many, or a class for clones that have expanded.

DNA: TGTGCCAGCAGCTTAGAGGGGGCCTACGAGCAGTACTTC; CDR3: CASSLEGAYEQYF; size: NA; D: NA; V: TRBV11-3; J: TRBJ2-7
DNA: TGTGCCAGCAGCCAGGACAGTCAAGAGACCCAGTACTTC; CDR3: CASSQDSQETQYF; size: NA; D: NA; V: TRBV7-9; J: TRBJ2-5
DNA: TGTGCCAGCAGCGGCGGGCCCCAAGAGACCCAGTACTTC; CDR3: CASSGGPQETQYF; size: NA; D: NA; V: TRBV5-5; J: TRBJ2-5
DNA: TGTGCCAGCAGCAAACTCACAGGCTTCTCTAATGAAAAACTGTTTTTT; CDR3: CASSKLTGFSNEKLFF; size: NA; D: NA; V: TRBV7-2; J: TRBJ1-4
DNA: TGTGCCAGTAGTTTCTCGGATTCACCCCTCCACTTT; CDR3: CASSFSDSPLHF; size: once; D: NA; V: TRBV19; J: TRBJ1-6
DNA: TGTGCCAGCAGCCCAAGAACGGGGTTTAGCAATCAGCCCCAGCATTTT; CDR3: CASSPRTGFSNQPQHF; size: few; D: NA; V: TRBV14; J: TRBJ1-5
DNA: TGTGCCAGCAGTTGGGGACAGGGGCCGCCCCAGCATTTT; CDR3: CASSWGQGPPQHF; size: NA; D: TRBD1; V: TRBV6-5; J: TRBJ1-5
DNA: TGTGCCAGCAGCTTGGGAGGGTTGTATTCACCCCTCCACTTT; CDR3: CASSLGGLYSPLHF; size: NA; D: NA; V: TRBV7-9; J: TRBJ1-6
DNA: TGCGCCAGCACCAAAGACCTGAACACTGAAGCTTTCTTT; CDR3: CASTKDLNTEAFF; size: few; D: NA; V: TRBV5-1; J: TRBJ1-1
DNA: TGTGCCAGTAGTATCTGGCAGGACAATCAGCCCCAGCATTTT; CDR3: CASSIWQDNQPQHF; size: once; D: NA; V: TRBV19; J: TRBJ1-5
DNA: TGTGCCAGCAGCGAAGGGACAGGGGGCTTGAACACTGAAGCTTTCTTT; CDR3: CASSEGTGGLNTEAFF; size: NA; D: TRBD1; V: TRBV7-2; J: TRBJ1-1
DNA: TGTGCCAGTAGTAGGCAGGGGACTTCACCCCTCCACTTT; CDR3: CASSRQGTSPLHF; size: few; D: NA; V: TRBV19; J: TRBJ1-6
DNA: TGTGCCAGCAGTTACCCCCCAGGGAGGAATACCGGGGAGCTGTTTTTT; CDR3: CASSYPPGRNTGELFF; size: NA; D: NA; V: TRBV6-5; J: TRBJ2-2
DNA: TGTGCCAGCAGCGCGAGGGACAGGGCAGCCTCTGGAAACACCATATATTTT; CDR3: CASSARDRAASGNTIYF; size: NA; D: TRBD1; V: TRBV7-6; J: TRBJ1-3
DNA: TGTGCCACCAGCAGAGATAACGGAAACACCGGGGAGCTGTTTTTT; CDR3: CATSRDNGNTGELFF; size: NA; D: NA; V: TRBV15; J: TRBJ2-2
DNA: TGTGCCAGCAGCTTATATGACAGGGCCGGCTATGGCTACACCTTC; CDR3: CASSLYDRAGYGYTF; size: NA; D: TRBD1; V: TRBV7-2; J: TRBJ1-2
DNA: TGTGCCAGAAAGACAGGGGGCGTAGGTGCAGCTGGCTACACCTTC; CDR3: CARKTGGVGAAGYTF; size: NA; D: TRBD1; V: TRBV7-2; J: TRBJ1-2
DNA: TGTGCCAGCGCTGGGGTCACCGGGGAGCTGTTTTTT; CDR3: CASAGVTGELFF; size: NA; D: NA; V: TRBV6-5; J: TRBJ2-2